The clone carrying this T cell receptor (beta chain) has just a few counts. Its specificity is unknown. It was with 60 Vbeta and 13 Jbeta primers that the PCR ran. Per the original methods: In a later analysis, 8.5 million to 14 million of about 80 million unique beta chains occurred in at least two donors. Sequencing was performed with immunoSEQ multiplex PCR; in TCRdb, only in-frame clones are kept and a portion is missing. That table is the source of V, J and clone size, and D and trimming were worked out from the DNA. The sample carries about 140,000 clones, roughly 73% recorded once. This entry is derived from a study of cytomegalovirus exposure and HLA in healthy donors. Trimming pared 6 bases from V and 0 bases from J, leaving 3 bases between. CDR1 is MNHEY, CDR2 SVGAGI, per germline. The CDR3 extends over 13 amino acids. Whole-study results and caveats: Rare sequences made up most TCRs, while some public TCRs were found in many donors.

Donors showed nominal health when sampled, although they likely had unrecorded immune exposures. The receptor comes from a man aged 35 to 55 in good health and CMV-seronegative. The sequenced sample was PBMCs. This chain uses TRBV6-5 with TRBJ1-6; D is undetermined. The CDR3 spells CASSNSYNSPLHF. Here the CDR3 DNA reads TGTGCCAGCAGCAACTCCTATAATTCACCCCTCCACTTT.